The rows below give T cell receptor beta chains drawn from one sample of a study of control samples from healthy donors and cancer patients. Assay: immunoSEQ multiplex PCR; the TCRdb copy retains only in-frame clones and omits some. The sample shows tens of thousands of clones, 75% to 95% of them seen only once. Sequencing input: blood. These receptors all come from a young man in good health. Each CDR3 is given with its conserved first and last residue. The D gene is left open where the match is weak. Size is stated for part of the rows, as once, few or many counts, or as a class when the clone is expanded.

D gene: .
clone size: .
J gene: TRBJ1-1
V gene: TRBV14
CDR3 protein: CASSQTTGGAFF
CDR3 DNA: TGTGCCAGCAGCCAAACAACCGGAGGGGCTTTCTTT

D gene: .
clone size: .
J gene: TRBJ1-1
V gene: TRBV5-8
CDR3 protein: CASSLLGLGTEAFF
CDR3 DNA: TGTGCCAGCAGCCTGCTGGGCTTGGGAACTGAAGCTTTCTTT

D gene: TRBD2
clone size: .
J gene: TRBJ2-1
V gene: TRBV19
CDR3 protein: CASRRTSGSPDEQFF
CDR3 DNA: TGTGCCAGTAGGAGGACTAGCGGGAGTCCTGATGAGCAGTTCTTC

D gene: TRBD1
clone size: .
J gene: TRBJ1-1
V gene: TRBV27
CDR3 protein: CASRGTGMNTEAFF
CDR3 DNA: TGTGCCAGCAGGGGGACAGGCATGAACACTGAAGCTTTCTTT

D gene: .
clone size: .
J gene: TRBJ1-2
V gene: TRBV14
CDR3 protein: CASSLSRNGYGYTF
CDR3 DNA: TGTGCCAGCAGTCTCTCCAGGAATGGCTATGGCTACACCTTC

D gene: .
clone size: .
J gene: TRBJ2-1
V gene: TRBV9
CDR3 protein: CASSVGGYYNEQFF
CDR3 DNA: TGTGCCAGCAGCGTAGGGGGGTACTACAATGAGCAGTTCTTC

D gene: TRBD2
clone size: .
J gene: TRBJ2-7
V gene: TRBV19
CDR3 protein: CASSMGGSSYEQYF
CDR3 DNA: TGTGCCAGTAGTATGGGAGGGAGCTCCTACGAGCAGTACTTC

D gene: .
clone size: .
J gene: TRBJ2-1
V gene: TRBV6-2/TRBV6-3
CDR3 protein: CASSRHGGPSYNEQFF
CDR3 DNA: TGTGCCAGCAGTCGCCACGGCGGGCCCTCCTACAATGAGCAGTTCTTC

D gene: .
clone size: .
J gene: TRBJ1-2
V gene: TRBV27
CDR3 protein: CASNLPGGRSYGYTF
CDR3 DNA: TGTGCCAGCAATCTCCCCGGGGGGCGAAGCTATGGCTACACCTTC

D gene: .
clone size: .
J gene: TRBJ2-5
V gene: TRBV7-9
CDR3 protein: CASSPDIQETQYF
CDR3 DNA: TGTGCCAGCAGCCCGGACATCCAAGAGACCCAGTACTTC

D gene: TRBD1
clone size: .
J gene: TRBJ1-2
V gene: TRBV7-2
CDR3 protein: CASSLKGTGRIGSYGYTF
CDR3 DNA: TGTGCCAGCAGCTTAAAGGGGACAGGTCGTATAGGTAGCTATGGCTACACCTTC

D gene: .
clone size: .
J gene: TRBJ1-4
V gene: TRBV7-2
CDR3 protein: CASSLDRFNEKLFF
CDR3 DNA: TGTGCCAGCAGCTTAGACCGGTTTAATGAAAAACTGTTTTTT

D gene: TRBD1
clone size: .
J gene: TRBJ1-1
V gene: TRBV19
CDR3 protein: CASSIQDRGNTEAFF
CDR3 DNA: TGTGCCAGTAGTATTCAGGACAGGGGGAACACTGAAGCTTTCTTT

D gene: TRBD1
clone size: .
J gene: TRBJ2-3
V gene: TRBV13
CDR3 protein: CASSLKGQGHGPQDTQYF
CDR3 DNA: TGTGCCAGCAGCTTAAAAGGACAGGGTCATGGGCCACAAGATACGCAGTATTTT

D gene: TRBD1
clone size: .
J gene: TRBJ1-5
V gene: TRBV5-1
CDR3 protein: CASSLEGTGSGNQPQHF
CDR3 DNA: TGCGCCAGCAGCTTGGAAGGGACAGGGAGTGGCAATCAGCCCCAGCATTTT

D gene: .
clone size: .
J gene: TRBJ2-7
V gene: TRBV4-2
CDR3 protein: CASSQAVRIGRQGHEQYF
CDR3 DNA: TGTGCCAGCAGCCAAGCGGTACGAATCGGCCGGCAGGGCCACGAGCAGTACTTC

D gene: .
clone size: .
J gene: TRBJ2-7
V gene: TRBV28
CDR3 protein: CASSLRPYEQYF
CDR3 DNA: TGTGCCAGCAGTTTACGCCCCTACGAGCAGTACTTC

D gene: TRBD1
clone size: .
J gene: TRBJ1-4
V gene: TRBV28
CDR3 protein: CASSGTGKVEKLFF
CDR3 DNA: TGTGCCAGCAGTGGGACAGGGAAGGTGGAAAAACTGTTTTTT

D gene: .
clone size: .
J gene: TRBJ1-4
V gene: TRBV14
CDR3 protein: CASSQRPGNEKLFF
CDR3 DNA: TGTGCCAGCAGCCAACGGCCGGGTAATGAAAAACTGTTTTTT

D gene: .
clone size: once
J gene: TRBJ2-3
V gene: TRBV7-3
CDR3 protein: CASSLSTLTDTQYF
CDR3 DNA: TGTGCCAGCAGCTTATCTACTCTCACAGATACGCAGTATTTT

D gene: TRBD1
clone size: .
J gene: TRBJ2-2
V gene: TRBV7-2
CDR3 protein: CASSLAGTGDTGELFF
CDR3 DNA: TGTGCCAGCAGCTTAGCCGGGACAGGAGACACCGGGGAGCTGTTTTTT

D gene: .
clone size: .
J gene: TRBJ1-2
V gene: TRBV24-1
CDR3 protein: CATSDQDSYGYTF
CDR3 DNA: TGTGCCACCAGTGACCAGGACAGCTATGGCTACACCTTC

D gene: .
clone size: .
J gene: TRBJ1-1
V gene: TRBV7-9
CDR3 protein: CASSLQGGNTEAFF
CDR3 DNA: TGTGCCAGCAGCCTTCAGGGAGGTAATACTGAAGCTTTCTTT